The subject of this entry is one T cell receptor beta chain. This CDR3 is 16 amino acids long. Losses at the gene ends were 5 bases for V and 3 bases for J; bases not matched to a gene: 8. Per germline, CDR1 SEHNR and CDR2 FQNEAQ (reference sequence). This sample is part of a study of blood T cell repertoires in COVID-19. Looking at the study overall: Both acute and convalescent COVID-19 samples were obtained from the United States, Italy and Spain. From T cells, B-cell-depleted T cells, or PBMCs came the material, which was cDNA or gDNA.

As processed by the authors: Amplified reference gene primers provided the basis for estimating nucleated cell counts. Assay used: immunoSEQ multiplex PCR; TCRdb lists only in-frame clones, some missing. V and J calls and clone size follow that table, whereas D and trimming were derived from the DNA. The table includes about 170,000 clones, around 80% detected once. The chain is built from TRBV7-9 and TRBJ1-5, with 9 bases that match TRBD1. Sequences were obtained from peripheral blood. This clonotype was sampled from a woman aged 70-85 years with acute or convalescent COVID-19. The CDR3 reads CASSDGQGSPNQPQHF. The CDR3 DNA is TGTGCCAGCAGCGACGGACAGGGGTCTCCCAATCAGCCCCAGCATTTT.